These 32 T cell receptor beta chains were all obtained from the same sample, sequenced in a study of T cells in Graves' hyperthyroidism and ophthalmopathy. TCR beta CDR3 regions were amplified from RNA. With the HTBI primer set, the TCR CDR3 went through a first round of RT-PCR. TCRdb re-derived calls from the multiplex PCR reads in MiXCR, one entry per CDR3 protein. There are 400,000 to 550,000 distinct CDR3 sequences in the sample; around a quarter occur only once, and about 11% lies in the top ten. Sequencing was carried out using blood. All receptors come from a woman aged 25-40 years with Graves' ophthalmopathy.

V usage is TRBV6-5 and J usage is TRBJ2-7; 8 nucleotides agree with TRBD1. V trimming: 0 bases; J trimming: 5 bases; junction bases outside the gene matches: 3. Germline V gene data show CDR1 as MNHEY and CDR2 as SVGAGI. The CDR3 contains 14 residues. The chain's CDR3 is CASSYSRQGNEQYF. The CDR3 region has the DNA TGTGCCAGCAGTTACTCGAGACAGGGGAACGAGCAGTACTTC.

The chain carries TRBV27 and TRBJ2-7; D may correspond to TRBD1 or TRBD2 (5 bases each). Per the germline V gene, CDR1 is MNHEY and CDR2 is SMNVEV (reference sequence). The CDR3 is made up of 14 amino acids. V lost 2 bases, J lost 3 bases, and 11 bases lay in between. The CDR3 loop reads CASSLSRGDYEQYF. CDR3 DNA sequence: TGTGCCAGCAGTTTAAGTAGGGGAGACTACGAGCAGTACTTC.

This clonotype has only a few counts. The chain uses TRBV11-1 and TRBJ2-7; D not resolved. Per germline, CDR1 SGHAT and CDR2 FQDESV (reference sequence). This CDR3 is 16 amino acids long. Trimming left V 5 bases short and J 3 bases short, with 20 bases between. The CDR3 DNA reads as TGTGCCAGCAGCCCGCGGCTAGGCCCTGGAGTCTACGAGCAGTACTTC. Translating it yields CASSPRLGPGVYEQYF.

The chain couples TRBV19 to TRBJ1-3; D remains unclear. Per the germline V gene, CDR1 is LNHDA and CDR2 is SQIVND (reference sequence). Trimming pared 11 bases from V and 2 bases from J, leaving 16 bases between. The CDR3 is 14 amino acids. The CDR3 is CAHRRRVAGNTIYF. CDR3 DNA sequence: TGTGCCCACCGCCGGAGGGTGGCTGGAAACACCATATATTTT.

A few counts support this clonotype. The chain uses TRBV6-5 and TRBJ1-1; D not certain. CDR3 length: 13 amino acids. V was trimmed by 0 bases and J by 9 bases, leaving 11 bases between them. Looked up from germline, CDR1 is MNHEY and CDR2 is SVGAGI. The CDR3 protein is CASSYSPGSQAFF. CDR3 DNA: TGTGCCAGCAGTTACTCCCCCGGGTCCCAAGCTTTCTTT.

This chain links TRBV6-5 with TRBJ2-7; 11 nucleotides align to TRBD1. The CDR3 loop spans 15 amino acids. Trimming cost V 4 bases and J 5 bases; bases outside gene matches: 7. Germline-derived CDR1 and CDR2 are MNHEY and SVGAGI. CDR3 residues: CASSSYGTGGNEQYF. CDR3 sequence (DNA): TGTGCCAGCAGTTCGTACGGGACAGGGGGTAACGAGCAGTACTTC.

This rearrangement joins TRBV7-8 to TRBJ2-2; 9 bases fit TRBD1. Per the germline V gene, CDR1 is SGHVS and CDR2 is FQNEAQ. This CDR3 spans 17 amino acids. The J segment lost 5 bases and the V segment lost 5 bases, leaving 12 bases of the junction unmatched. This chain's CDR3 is CASSPPDRGFETGELFF. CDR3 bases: TGTGCCAGCAGCCCCCCGGACAGGGGTTTTGAGACCGGGGAGCTGTTTTTT. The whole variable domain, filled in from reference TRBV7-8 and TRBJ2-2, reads GAGVSQSPRYKVAKRGQDVALRCDPISGHVSLFWYQQALGQGPEFLTYFQNEAQLDKSGLPSDRFFAERPEGSVSTLKIQRTQQEDSAVYLCASSPPDRGFETGELFFGEGSRLTVL.

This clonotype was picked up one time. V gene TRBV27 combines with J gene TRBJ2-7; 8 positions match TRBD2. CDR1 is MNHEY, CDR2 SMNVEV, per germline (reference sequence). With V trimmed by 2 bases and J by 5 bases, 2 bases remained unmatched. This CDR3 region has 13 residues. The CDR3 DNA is TGTGCCAGCAGTTTAAGGACTAGCCACGAGCAGTACTTC. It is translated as CASSLRTSHEQYF.

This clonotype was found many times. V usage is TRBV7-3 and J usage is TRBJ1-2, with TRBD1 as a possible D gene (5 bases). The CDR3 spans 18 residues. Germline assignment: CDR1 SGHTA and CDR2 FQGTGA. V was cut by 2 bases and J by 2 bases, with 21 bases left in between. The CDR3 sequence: CASSLFPGDRDSNYGYTF. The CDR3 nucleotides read TGTGCCAGCAGCTTATTCCCGGGGGACCGTGACAGCAACTATGGCTACACCTTC.

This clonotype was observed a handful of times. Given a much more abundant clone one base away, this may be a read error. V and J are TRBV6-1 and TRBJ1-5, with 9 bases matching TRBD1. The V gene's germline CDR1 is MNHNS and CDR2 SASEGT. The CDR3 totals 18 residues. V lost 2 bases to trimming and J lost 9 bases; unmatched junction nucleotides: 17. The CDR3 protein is CASSEPYPGQGFHRPQHF. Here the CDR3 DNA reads TGTGCCAGCAGTGAACCCTATCCGGGACAGGGCTTTCATCGGCCCCAGCATTTT.

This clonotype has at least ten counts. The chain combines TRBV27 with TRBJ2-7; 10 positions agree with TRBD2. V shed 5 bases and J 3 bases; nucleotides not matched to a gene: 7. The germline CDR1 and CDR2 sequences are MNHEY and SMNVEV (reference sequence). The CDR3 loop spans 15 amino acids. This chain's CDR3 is CASSKPGLALYEQYF. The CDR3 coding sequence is TGTGCCAGCAGTAAACCGGGACTAGCGCTCTACGAGCAGTACTTC.

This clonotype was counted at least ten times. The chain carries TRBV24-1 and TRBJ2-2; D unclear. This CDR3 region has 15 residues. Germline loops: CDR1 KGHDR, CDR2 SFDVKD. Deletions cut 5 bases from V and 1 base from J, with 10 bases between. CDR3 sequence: CATSVKGMNTGELFF. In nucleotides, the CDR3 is TGTGCCACCAGTGTTAAGGGAATGAACACCGGGGAGCTGTTTTTT.

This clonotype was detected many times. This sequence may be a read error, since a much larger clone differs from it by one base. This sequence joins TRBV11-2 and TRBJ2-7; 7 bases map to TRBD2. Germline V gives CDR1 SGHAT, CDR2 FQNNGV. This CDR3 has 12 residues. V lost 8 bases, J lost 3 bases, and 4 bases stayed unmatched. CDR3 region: CASGWGGYEQYF. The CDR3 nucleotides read TGTGCCAGCGGCTGGGGGGGCTACGAGCAGTACTTC.

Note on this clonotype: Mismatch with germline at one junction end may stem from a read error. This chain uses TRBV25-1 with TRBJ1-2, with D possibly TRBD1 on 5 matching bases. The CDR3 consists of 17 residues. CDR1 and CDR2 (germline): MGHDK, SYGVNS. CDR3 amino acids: CASSEWGRQHPNYGYTF. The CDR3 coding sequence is TGCGCCAGCAGTGAATGGGGCAGGCAACACCCGAACTATGGCTACACCTTC.

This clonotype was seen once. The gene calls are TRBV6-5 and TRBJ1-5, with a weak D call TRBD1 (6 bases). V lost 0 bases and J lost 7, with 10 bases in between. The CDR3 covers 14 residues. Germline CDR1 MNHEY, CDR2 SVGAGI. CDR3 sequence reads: CASSYSTGQQPQHF. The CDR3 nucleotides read TGTGCCAGCAGTTACTCGACAGGACAGCAGCCCCAGCATTTT.

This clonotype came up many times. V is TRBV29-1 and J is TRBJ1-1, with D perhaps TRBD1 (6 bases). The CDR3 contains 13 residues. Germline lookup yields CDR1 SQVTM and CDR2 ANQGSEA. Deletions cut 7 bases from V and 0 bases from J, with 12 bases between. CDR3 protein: CSGRGVVNTEAFF. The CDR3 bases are TGCAGCGGCAGGGGAGTGGTGAACACTGAAGCTTTCTTT.

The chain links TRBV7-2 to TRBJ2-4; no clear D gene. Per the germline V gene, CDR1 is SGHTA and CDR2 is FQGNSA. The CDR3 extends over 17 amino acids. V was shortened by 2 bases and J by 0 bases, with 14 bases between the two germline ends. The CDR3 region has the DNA TGTGCCAGCAGCTTAAACCCGACCGCCCAAGCCAAAAACATTCAGTACTTC. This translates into CASSLNPTAQAKNIQYF.

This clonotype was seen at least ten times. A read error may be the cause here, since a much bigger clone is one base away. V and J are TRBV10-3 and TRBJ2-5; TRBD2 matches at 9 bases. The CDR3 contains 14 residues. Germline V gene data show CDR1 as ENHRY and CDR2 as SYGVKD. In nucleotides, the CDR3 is TGTGCCATCAGTTCCCTAGCGGGGCAAGAGACCAAGTACTTC. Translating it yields CAISSLAGQETKYF.

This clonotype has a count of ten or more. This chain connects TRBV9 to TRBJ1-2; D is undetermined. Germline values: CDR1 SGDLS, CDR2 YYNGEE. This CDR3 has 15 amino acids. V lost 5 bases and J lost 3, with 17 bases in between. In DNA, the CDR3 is TGTGCCAGCAGATATACCAAGGTCGACGACTATGGCTACACCTTC. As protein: CASRYTKVDDYGYTF.

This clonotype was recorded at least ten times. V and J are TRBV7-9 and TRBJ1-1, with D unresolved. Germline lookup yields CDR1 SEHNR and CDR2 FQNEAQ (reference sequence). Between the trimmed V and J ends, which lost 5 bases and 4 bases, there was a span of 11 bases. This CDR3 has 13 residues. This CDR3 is CASSGPGGTEAFF. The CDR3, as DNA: TGTGCCAGCAGCGGCCCAGGAGGCACTGAAGCTTTCTTT.

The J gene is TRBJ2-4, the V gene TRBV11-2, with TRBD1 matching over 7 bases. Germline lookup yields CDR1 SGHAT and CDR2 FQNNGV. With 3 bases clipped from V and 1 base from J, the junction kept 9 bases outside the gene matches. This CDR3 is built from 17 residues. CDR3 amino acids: CASSFDRQGRAKNIQYF. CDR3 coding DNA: TGTGCCAGCAGCTTCGATCGACAGGGTCGGGCCAAAAACATTCAGTACTTC.

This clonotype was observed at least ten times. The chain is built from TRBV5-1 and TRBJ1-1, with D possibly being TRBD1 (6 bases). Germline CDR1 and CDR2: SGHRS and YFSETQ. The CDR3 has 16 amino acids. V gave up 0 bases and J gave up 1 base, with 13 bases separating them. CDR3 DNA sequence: TGCGCCAGCAGCTTGGATGGGGGGCGGTCGAACACTGAAGCTTTCTTT. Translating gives CASSLDGGRSNTEAFF.

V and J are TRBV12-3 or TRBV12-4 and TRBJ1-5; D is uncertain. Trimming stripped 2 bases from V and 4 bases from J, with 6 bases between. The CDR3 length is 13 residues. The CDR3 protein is CASSLRENQPQHF. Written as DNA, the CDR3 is TGTGCCAGCAGTTTAAGGGAAAATCAGCCCCAGCATTTT.

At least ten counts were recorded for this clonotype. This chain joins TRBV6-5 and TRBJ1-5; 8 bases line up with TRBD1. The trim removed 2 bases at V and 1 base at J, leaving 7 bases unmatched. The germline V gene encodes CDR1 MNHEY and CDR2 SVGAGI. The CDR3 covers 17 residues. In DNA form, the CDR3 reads TGTGCCAGCAGTTACCCCGACAGGGGCCTAAGCAATCAGCCCCAGCATTTT. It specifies CASSYPDRGLSNQPQHF.

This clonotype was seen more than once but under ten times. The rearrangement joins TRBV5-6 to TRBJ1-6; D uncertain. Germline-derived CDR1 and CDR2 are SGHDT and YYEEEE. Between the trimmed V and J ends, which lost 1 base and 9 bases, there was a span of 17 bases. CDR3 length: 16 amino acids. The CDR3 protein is CASSLFAAGFGSPLHF. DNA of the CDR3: TGTGCCAGCAGCTTGTTCGCTGCTGGGTTCGGTTCACCCCTCCACTTT. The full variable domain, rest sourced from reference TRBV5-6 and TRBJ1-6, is DAGVTQSPTHLIKTRGQQVTLRCSPKSGHDTVSWYQQALGQGPQFIFQYYEEEERQRGNFPDRFSGHQFPNYSSELNVNALLLGDSALYLCASSLFAAGFGSPLHFGNGTRLTVT.

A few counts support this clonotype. The CDR3 region is CSARDGTGNSNQPQHF. In DNA form, the CDR3 reads TGCAGTGCTAGAGATGGGACAGGAAATAGCAATCAGCCCCAGCATTTT. The rearrangement links TRBV20-1 to TRBJ1-5; 8 nucleotides align to TRBD1. The trim removed 0 bases at V and 0 bases at J, leaving 4 bases unmatched. The germline gives CDR1 DFQATT, CDR2 SNEGSKA (reference sequence). The CDR3 has 16 amino acids.

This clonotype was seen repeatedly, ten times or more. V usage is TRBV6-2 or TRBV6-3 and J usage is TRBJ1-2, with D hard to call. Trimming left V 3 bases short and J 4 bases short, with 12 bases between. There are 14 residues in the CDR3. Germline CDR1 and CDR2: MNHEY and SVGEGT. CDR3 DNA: TGTGCCAGCAGTTATTCACCGACAAGCTATGGCTACACCTTC. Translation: CASSYSPTSYGYTF.

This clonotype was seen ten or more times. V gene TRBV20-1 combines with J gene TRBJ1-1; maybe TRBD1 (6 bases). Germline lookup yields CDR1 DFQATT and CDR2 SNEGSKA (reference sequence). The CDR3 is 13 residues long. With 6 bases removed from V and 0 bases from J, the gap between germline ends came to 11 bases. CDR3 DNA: TGCAGTGCCTTGGACAGACTGAACACTGAAGCTTTCTTT. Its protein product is CSALDRLNTEAFF.

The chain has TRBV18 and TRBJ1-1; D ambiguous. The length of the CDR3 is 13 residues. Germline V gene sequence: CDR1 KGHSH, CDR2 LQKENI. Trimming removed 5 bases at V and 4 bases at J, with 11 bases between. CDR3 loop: CASSSDGSTEAFF. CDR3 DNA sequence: TGTGCCAGCTCATCGGACGGGAGCACTGAAGCTTTCTTT.

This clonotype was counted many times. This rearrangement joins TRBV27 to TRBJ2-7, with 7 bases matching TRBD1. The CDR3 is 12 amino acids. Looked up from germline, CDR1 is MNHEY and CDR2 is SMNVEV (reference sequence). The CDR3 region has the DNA TGTGCTAGCCGACAGGGACCCTACGAGCAGTACTTC. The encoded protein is CASRQGPYEQYF.

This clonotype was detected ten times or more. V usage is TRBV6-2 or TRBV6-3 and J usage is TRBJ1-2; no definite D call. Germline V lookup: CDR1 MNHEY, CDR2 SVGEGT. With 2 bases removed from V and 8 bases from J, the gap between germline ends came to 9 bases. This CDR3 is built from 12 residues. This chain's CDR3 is CASSYAGSGYTF. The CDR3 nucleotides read TGTGCCAGCAGTTACGCGGGTAGCGGCTACACCTTC.

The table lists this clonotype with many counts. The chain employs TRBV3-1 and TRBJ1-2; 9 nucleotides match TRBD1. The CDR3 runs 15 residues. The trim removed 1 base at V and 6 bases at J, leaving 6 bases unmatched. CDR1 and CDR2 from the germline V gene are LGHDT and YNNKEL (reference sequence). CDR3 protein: CASSQGQGEINGYTF. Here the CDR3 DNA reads TGTGCCAGCAGCCAAGGACAGGGGGAGATAAATGGCTACACCTTC.